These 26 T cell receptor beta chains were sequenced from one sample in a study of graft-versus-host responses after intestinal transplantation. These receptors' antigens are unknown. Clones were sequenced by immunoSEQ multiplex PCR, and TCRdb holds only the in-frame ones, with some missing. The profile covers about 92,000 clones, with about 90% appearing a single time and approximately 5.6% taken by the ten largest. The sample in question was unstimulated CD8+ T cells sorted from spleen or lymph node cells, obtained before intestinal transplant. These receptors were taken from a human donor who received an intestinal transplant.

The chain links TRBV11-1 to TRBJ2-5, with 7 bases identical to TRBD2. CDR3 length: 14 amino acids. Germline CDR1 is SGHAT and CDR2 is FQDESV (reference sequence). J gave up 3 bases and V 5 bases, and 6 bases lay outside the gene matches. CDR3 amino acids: CASSLRDYEETQYF. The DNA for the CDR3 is TGTGCCAGCAGCCTCCGGGACTATGAAGAGACCCAGTACTTC. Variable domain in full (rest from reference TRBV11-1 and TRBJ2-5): EAEVAQSPRYKITEKSQAVAFWCDPISGHATLYWYRQILGQGPELLVQFQDESVVDDSQLPKDRFSAERLKGVDSTLKIQPAELGDSAMYLCASSLRDYEETQYFGPGTRLLVL.

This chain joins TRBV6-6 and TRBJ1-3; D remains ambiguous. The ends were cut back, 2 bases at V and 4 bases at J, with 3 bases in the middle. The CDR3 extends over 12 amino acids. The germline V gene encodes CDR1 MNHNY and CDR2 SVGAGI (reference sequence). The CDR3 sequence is CASSYPGNTIYF. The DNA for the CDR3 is TGTGCCAGCAGTTACCCCGGAAACACCATATATTTT.

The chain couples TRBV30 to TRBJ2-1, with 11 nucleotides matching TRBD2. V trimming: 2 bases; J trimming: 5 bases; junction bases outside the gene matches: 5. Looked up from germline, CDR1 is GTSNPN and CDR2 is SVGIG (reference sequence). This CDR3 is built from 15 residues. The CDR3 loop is CAWSPGTSGHNEQFF. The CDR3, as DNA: TGTGCCTGGAGTCCCGGGACTAGCGGACACAATGAGCAGTTCTTC. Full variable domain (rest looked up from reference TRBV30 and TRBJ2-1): SQTIHQWPATLVQPVGSPLSLECTVEGTSNPNLYWYRQAAGRGLQLLFYSVGIGQISSEVPQNLSASRPQDRQFILSSKKLLLSDSGFYLCAWSPGTSGHNEQFFGPGTRLTVL.

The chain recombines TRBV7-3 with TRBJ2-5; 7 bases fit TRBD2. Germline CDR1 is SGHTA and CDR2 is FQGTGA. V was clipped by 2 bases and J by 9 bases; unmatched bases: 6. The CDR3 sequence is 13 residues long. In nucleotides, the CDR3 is TGTGCCAGCAGCTTAGCGCCTGGGGGGGCCCAGTACTTC. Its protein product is CASSLAPGGAQYF.

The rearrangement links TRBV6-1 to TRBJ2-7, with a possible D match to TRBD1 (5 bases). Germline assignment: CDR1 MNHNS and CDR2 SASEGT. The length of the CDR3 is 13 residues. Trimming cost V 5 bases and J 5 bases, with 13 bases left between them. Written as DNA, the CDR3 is TGTGCCAGCAGTTGGGGCCCGACCCACGAGCAGTACTTC. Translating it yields CASSWGPTHEQYF.

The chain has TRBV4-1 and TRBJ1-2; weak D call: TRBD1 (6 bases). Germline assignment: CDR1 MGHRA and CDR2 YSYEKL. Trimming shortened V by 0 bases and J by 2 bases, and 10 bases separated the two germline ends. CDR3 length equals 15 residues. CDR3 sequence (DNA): TGCGCCAGCAGCCAAGATATTGGGGGCAACTATGGCTACACCTTC. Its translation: CASSQDIGGNYGYTF.

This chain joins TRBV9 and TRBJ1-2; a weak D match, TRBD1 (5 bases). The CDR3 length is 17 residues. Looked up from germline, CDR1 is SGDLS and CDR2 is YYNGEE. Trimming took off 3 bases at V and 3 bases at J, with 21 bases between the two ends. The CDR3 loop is CASSGTSGPHRHYGYTF. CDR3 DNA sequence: TGTGCCAGCAGCGGGACCTCGGGACCCCATCGTCACTATGGCTACACCTTC.

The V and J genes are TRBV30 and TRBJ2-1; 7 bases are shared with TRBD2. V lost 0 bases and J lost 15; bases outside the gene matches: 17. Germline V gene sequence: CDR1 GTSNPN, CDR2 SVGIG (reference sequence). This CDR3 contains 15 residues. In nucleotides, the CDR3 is TGTGCCTGGAGTGTATGGATAGCGGGCCGCGAACACCCGTTCTTC. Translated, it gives CAWSVWIAGREHPFF.

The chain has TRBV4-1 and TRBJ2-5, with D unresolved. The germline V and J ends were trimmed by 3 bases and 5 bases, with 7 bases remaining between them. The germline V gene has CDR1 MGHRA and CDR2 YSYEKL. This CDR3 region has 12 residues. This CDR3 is CASSHPHETQYF. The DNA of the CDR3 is TGCGCCAGCAGCCATCCTCATGAGACCCAGTACTTC.

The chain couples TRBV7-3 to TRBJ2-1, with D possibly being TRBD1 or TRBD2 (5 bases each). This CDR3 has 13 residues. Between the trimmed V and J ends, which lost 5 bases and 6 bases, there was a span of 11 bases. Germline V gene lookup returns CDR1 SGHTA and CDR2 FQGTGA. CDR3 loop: CASSLSGGNEQFF. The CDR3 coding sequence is TGTGCCAGCAGCCTAAGTGGGGGCAATGAGCAGTTCTTC.

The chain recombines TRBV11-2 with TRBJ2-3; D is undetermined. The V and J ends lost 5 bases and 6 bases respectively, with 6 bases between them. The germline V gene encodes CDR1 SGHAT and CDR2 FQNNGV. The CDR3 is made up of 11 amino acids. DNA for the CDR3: TGTGCCAGCAGCCCGACGGATACGCAGTATTTT. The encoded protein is CASSPTDTQYF.

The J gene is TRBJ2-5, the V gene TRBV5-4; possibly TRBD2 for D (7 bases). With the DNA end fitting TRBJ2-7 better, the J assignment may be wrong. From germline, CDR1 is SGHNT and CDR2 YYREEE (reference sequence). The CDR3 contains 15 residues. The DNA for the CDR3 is TGTGCCAGCAGCTTGTGGGGGGGCCCCACCTACGAGCAGTACTTC. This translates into CASSLWGGPTYEQYF.

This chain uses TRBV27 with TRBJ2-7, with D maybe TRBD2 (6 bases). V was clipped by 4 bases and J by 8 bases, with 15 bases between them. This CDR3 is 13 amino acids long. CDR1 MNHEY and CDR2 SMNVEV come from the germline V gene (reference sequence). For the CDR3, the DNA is TGTGCCAGCAGTTACGGACTATCAACGAAGCAGTACTTC. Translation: CASSYGLSTKQYF.

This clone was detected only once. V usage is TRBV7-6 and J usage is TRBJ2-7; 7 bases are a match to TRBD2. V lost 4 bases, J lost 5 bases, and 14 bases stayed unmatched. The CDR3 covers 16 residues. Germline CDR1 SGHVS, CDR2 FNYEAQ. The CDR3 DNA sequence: TGTGCCAGCAGCTCGCGATGGGGGGGAATGGCCCACGAGCAGTACTTC. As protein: CASSSRWGGMAHEQYF.

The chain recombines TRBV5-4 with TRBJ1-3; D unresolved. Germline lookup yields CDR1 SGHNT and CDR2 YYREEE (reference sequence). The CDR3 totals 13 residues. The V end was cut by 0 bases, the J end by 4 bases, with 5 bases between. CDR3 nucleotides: TGTGCCAGCAGCTTGGTACAGGGAAACACCATATATTTT. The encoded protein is CASSLVQGNTIYF.

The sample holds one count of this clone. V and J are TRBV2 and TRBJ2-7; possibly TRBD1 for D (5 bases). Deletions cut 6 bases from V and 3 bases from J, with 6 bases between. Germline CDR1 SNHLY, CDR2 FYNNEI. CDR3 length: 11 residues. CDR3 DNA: TGTGCCAGCAGCCAGGGCTACGAGCAGTACTTC. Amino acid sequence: CASSQGYEQYF.

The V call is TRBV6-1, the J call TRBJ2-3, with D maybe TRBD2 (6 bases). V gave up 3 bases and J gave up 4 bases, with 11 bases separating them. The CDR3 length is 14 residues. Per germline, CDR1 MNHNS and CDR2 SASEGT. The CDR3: CASSEVAEADTQYF. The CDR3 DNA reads TGTGCCAGCAGTGAGGTAGCGGAGGCAGATACGCAGTATTTT.

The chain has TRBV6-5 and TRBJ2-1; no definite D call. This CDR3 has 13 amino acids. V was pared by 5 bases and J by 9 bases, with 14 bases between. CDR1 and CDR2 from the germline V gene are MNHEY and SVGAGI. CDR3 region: CASSPGVFIEQFF. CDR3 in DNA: TGTGCCAGCAGTCCGGGTGTTTTTATTGAGCAGTTCTTC.

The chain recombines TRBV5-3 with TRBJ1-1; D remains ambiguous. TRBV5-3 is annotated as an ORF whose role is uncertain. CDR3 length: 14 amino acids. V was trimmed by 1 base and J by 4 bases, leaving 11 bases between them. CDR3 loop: CARSLNVGFTEAFF. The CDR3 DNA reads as TGTGCCAGAAGCTTGAACGTGGGTTTCACTGAAGCTTTCTTT.

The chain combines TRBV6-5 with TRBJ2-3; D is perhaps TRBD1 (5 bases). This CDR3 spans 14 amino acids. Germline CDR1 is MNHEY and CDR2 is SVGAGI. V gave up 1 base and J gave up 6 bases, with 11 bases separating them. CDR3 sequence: CASSYLGPPDTQYF. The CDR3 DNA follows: TGTGCCAGCAGTTACTTGGGGCCCCCGGATACGCAGTATTTT.

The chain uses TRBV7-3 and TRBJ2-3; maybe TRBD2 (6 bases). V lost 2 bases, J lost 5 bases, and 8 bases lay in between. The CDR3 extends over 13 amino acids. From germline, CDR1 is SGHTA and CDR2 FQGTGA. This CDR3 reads CASSLRGLDTQYF. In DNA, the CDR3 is TGTGCCAGCAGCTTACGGGGGTTAGATACGCAGTATTTT.

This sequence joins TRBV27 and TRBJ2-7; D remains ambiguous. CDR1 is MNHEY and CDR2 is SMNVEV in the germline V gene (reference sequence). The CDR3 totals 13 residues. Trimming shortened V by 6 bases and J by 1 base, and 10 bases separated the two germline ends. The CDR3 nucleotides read TGTGCCAGCAGGGATGGATCGTCCTACGAGCAGTACTTC. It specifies CASRDGSSYEQYF.

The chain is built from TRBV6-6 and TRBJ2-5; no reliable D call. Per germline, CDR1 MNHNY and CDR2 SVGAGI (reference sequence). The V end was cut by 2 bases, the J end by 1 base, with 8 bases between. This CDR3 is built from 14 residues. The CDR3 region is CASSYAGPQETQYF. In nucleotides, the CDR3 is TGTGCCAGCAGTTACGCAGGTCCCCAAGAGACCCAGTACTTC.

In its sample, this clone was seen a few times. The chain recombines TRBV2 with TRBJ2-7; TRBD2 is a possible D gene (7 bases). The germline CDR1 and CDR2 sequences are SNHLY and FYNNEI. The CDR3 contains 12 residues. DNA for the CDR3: TGTGCGGGGGGGGCGGGAGCCTACGAGCAGTACTTC. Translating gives CAGGAGAYEQYF.

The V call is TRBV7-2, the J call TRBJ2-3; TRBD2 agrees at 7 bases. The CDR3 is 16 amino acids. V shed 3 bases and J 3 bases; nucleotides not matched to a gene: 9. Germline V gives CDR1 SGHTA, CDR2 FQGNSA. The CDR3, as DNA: TGTGCCAGCAGCTTTTTCTGGGGGGGGTCAACAGATACGCAGTATTTT. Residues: CASSFFWGGSTDTQYF.

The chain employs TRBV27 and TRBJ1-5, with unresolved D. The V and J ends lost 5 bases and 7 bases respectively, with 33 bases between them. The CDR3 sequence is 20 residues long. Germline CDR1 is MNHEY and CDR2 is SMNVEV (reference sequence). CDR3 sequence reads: CASSPWGLVTFKSVKQPQHF. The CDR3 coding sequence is TGTGCCAGCAGTCCGTGGGGATTAGTAACCTTTAAAAGTGTTAAACAGCCCCAGCATTTT.